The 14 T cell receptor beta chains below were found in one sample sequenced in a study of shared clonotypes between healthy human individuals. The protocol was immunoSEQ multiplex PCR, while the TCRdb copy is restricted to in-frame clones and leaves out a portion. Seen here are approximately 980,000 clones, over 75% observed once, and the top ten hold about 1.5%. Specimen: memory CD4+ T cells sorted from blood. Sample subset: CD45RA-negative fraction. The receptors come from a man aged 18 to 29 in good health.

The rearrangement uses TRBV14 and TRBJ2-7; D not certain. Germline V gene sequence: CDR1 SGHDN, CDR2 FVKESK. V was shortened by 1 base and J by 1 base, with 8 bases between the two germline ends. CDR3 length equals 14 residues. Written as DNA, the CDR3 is TGTGCCAGCAGCCAAGTCTATAAGTCCTACGAGCAGTACTTC. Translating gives CASSQVYKSYEQYF.

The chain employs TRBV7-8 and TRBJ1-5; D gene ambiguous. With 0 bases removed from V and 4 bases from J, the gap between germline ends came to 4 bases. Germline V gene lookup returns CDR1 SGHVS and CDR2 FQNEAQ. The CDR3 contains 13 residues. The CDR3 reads CASSLAWNQPQHF. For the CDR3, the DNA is TGTGCCAGCAGCTTAGCCTGGAATCAGCCCCAGCATTTT.

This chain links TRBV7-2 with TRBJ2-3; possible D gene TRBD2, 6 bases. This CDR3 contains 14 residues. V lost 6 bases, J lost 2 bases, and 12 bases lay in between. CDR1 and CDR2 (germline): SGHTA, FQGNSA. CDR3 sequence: CASSLIAATDTQYF. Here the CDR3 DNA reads TGTGCCAGCAGTTTAATAGCGGCCACAGATACGCAGTATTTT.

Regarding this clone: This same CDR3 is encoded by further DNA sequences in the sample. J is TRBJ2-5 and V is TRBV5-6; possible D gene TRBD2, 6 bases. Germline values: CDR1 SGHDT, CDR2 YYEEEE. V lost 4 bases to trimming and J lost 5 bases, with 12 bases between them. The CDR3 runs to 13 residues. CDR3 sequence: CASSLGRSETQYF. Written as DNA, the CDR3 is TGTGCCAGCAGCCTAGGGAGGTCCGAGACCCAGTACTTC.

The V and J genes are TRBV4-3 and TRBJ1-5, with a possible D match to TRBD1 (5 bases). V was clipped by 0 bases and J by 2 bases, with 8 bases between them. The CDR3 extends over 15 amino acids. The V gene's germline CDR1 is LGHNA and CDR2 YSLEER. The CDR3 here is CASSQDRARNQPQHF. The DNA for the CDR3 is TGCGCCAGCAGCCAAGACAGGGCGCGCAATCAGCCCCAGCATTTT.

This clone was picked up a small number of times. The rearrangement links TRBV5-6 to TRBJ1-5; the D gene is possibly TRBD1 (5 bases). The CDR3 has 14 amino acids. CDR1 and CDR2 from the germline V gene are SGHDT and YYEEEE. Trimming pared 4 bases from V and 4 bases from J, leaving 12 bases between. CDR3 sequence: CASSTGRGNQPQHF. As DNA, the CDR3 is TGTGCCAGCAGCACAGGCCGGGGAAATCAGCCCCAGCATTTT.

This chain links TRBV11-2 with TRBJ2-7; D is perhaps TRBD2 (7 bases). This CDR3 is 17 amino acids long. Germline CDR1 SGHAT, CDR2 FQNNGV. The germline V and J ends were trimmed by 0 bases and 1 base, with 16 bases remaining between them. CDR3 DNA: TGTGCCAGCAGCTTAGATCGTTGGGGGGGCATGTCCTACGAGCAGTACTTC. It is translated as CASSLDRWGGMSYEQYF. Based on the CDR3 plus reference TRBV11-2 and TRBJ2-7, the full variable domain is EAGVAQSPRYKIIEKRQSVAFWCNPISGHATLYWYQQILGQGPKLLIQFQNNGVVDDSQLPKDRFSAERLKGVDSTLKIQPAKLEDSAVYLCASSLDRWGGMSYEQYFGPGTRLTVT.

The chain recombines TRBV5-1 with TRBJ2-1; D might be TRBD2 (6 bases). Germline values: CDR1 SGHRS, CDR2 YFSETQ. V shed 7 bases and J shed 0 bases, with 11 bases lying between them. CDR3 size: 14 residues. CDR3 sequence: CASGGAGSYNEQFF. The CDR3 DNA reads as TGCGCCAGCGGAGGAGCGGGCTCCTACAATGAGCAGTTCTTC.

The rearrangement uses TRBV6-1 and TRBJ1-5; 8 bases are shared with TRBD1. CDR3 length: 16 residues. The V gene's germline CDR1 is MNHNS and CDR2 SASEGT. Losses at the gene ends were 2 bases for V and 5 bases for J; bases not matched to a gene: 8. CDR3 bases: TGTGCCAGCAGTGAATCCGGACAGGGTAGGGATCAGCCCCAGCATTTT. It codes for CASSESGQGRDQPQHF.

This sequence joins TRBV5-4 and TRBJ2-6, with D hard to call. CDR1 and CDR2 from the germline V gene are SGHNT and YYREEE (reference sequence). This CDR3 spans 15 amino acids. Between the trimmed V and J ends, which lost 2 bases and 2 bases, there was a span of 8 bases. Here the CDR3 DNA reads TGTGCCAGCAGCTTCCGGCCCCCTGGGGCCAACGTCCTGACTTTC. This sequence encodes CASSFRPPGANVLTF. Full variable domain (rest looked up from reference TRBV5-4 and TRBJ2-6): ETGVTQSPTHLIKTRGQQVTLRCSSQSGHNTVSWYQQALGQGPQFIFQYYREEENGRGNFPPRFSGLQFPNYSSELNVNALELDDSALYLCASSFRPPGANVLTFGAGSRLTVL.

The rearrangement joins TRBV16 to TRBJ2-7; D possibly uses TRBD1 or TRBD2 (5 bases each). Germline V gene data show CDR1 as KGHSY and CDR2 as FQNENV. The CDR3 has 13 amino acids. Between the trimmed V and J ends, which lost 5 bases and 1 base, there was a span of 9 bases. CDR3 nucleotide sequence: TGTGCCAGCAGCGCCGAGGGGTCCTACGAGCAGTACTTC. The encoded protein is CASSAEGSYEQYF.

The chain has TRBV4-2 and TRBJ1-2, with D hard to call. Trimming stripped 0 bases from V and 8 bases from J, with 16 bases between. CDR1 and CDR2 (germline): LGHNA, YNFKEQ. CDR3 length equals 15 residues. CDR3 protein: CASSQERTGIWGYTF. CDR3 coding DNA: TGTGCCAGCAGCCAAGAACGTACGGGCATCTGGGGCTACACCTTC.

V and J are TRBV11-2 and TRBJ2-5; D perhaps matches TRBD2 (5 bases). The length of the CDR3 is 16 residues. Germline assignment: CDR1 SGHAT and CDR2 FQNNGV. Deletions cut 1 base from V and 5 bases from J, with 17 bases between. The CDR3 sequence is CASSLGGLGRRETQYF. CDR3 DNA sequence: TGTGCCAGCAGCTTAGGAGGGCTCGGGCGGAGGGAGACCCAGTACTTC.

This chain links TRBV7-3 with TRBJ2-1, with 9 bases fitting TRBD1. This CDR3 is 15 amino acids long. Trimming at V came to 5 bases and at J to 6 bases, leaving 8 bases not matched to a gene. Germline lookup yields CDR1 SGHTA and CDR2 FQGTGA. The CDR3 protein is CASSPRDRAGNEQFF. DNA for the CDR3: TGTGCCAGCAGCCCACGGGACAGGGCGGGCAATGAGCAGTTCTTC.